This TCR beta chain was identified during a study of identical twins (dated by TCRdb to 2016 to 2017). Background on the whole study: To test whether fetal clonotypes persist, the study used deep sequencing on TCR alpha and beta repertoires from monozygotic twins, unrelated adults of various ages, and cord blood. Replicate twin experiments were performed at different times using different library preparation protocols to rule out contamination. The paper's findings and limits, for the study overall: Because the same donors could not be followed over many years, the conclusions depended on cross-sectional statistical analysis. Recombination models systematically underestimated out-of-frame TCR alpha sharing in monozygotic twins but agreed with sharing between unrelated individuals. A weaker excess of twin sharing was found in beta out-of-frame sequences because the signal-to-noise ratio was lowered by fewer shared sequences. Fewer insertions were carried by abundant cord blood beta clonotypes; a weaker similar trend was observed in young adult naive repertoires, while no such trend was observed in memory repertoires. Compared with coincidental sharing between unrelated individuals, out-of-frame TCR alpha sequences shared between twins showed an excess of sequences with low generation probability. Invariant T cells such as MAIT and iNKT could partly confound zero-insertion analyses, although diverse VJ usage argued against such confounding for most clonotypes.

The library was obtained by 5' RACE. TCRdb records Illumina HiSeq 2000 as the sequencer. Template switching added a universal primer binding site, and the final cDNA carried a unique molecular identifier that allowed TCR cDNA molecules to be counted accurately. First-strand cDNA for TCR alpha and beta chains was synthesized from specific primers in the conserved constant-segment region. To control for contamination, each cDNA library was double barcoded with a SMART-Mk sample barcode plus Illumina barcodes. Two successive PCR steps introduced TruSeq adapter sequences along with Illumina sample barcodes. Sequencing of the TCR alpha and beta cDNA libraries was done on the Illumina HiSeq platform using custom primers. The original methods were these. MiGEC processed the raw reads to extract unique molecular identifiers, while MiXCR was used to determine the CDR3 positions. For each individual, recombination models were inferred using an EM algorithm with the repgenHMM and IGoR tools. The analysis of shared clonotypes was done with the tcR package in R, with sharing normalized by the product of cloneset sizes. To study raw recombination without the effects of thymic and clonal selection, out-of-frame nonproductive sequences were analyzed. Using fastp trimming at Q25 and MiXCR clonotype assembly, TCRdb reanalyzed the public sequencing data and kept in-frame beta chains. Rows are combined by CDR3 protein, so each entry shows the most common genes and DNA. None of the V and J calls come from the authors' own analysis; TCRdb made them. Within this sample are approximately 500,000 distinct CDR3 sequences, with approximately 25% of them counted one time only. Roughly 2.8% of the sample lies in the top ten.

Every donor in the study was a healthy Caucasian. Three pairs of female monozygotic twins, all aged about 18 to 30 years, made up the twin cohort. CD4+ and CD8+ T cell populations were isolated with positive isolation kits from Invitrogen. This clonotype was recorded a few times. There is no known antigen for this receptor. Base qualities are missing; no much larger clone stands one base away. For CDR1 and CDR2, the germline V gene (reference sequence) lists DFQATT and SNEGSKA. The cysteine opens and the phenylalanine closes a CDR3 of 14 amino acids. Solely the CDR3 DNA is kept, with 42 bases framed from the first base. V ends up 5 bases short and J 0 bases short, with an unmatched junction base count of 6. The same sample was also used in a study of T cells expressing NK-cell markers. That second publication adds: In sorted CD3+CD56+NKG2C+, CD3+CD56+NKG2C- and CD3+CD56-NKG2C+ T-cell subsets from several donors, TCR beta-chain repertoires were profiled. Among the eight sequenced donors, only one was HCMV-seronegative, while the other seven were HCMV-seropositive. To restrict sorting to alphabetaTCR-expressing T cells, an anti-gammadeltaTCR antibody was added in several experiments. In six donors, the dominant CD3+CD56+NKG2C+ clonotypes ranked among the top 10 CD8+ clonotypes, making up about 1.0-7.5% of CD8+ T cells. Those dominant clonotypes were again the most abundant among CD3+CD56-NKG2C+ cells in a few donors, at roughly 25-60.1%. Whether the expanded NKG2C-expressing T cell clones were specific for HCMV antigens was left unclear. Randomly selected healthy volunteers, three men and five women, were used as the eight sequenced donors. HCMV-specific IgG was detected in serum with a commercial ELISA kit to determine HCMV serostatus. MIGEC was used to demultiplex reads and group reads by UMI, and MiTCR was used to assemble and quantify clonotypes. Only TCR cDNA sequences supported by at least two reads were kept to exclude erroneous sequences. The tcR package was used for downstream repertoire analysis, and clonotypes were matched between fractions using CDR3 nucleotide sequence together with V segment. Antigen specificity was annotated against VDJdb with VDJmatch, allowing one amino acid substitution in CDR3.

Sequenced input: CD4+ T cells sorted from blood. The chain uses TRBV20-1 and TRBJ1-1; the central 7 bases match TRBD1. The TCR was taken from a woman younger than 35 in good health. The DNA reads as follows: TGCAGTGCTCGTGTCCAGGGGGTGAACACTGAAGCTTTCTTT. It translates as CSARVQGVNTEAFF.